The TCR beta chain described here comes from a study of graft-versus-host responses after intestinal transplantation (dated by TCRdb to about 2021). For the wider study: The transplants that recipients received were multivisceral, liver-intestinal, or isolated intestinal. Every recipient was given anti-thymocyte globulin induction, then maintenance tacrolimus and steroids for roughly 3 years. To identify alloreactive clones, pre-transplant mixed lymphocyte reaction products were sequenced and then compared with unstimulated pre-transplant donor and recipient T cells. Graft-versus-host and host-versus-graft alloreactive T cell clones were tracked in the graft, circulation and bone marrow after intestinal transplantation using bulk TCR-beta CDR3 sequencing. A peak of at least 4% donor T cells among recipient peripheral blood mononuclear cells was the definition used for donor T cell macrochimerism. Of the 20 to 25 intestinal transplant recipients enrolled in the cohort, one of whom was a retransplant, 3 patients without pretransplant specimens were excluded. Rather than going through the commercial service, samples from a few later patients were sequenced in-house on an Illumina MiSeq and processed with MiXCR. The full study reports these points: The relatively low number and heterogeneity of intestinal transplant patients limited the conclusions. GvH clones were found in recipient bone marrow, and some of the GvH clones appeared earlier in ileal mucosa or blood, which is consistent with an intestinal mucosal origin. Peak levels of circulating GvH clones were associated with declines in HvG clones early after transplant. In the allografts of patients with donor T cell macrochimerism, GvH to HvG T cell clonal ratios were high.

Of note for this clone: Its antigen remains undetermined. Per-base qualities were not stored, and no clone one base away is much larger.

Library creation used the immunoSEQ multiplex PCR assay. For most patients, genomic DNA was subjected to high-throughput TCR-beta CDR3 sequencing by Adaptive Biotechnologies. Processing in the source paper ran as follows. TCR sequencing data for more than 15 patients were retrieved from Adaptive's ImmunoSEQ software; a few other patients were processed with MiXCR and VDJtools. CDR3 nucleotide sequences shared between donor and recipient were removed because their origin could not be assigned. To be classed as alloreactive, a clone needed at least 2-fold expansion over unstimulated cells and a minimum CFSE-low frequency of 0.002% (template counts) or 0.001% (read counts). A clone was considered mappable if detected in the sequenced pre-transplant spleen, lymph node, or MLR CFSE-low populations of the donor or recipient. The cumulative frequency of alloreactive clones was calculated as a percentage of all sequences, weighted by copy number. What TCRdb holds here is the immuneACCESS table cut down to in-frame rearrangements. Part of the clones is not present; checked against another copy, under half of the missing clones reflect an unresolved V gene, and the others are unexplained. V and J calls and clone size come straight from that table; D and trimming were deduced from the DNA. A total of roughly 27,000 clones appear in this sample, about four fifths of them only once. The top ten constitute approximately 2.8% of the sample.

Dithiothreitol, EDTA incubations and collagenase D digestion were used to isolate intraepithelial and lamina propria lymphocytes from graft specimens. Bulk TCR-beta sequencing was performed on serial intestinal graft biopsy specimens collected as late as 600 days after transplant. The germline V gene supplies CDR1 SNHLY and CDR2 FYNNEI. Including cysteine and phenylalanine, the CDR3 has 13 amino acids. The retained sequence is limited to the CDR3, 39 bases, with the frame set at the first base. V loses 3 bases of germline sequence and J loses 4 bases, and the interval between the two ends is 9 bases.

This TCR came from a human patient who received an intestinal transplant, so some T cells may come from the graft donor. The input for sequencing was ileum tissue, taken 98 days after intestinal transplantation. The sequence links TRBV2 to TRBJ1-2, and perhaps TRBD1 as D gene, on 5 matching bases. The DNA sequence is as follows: TGTGCCAGCAGTGAGGGGGAGAGCTATGGCTACACCTTC. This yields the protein CASSEGESYGYTF.